This TCR beta chain was observed in a study of shared clonotypes between healthy human individuals. Study at large: For every donor, three CD4 naive, three CD4 memory, two CD8 naive and one CD8 memory plates were used.

In the CD4+ fraction, cells were divided into CD45RA+ naive and CD45RA-negative memory subsets. With 3 bases clipped from V and 1 base from J, the junction kept 3 bases outside the gene matches. The CDR3 is made up of 15 amino acids. Germline V gene lookup returns CDR1 LNHDA and CDR2 SQIVND (reference sequence). At deep level, the assay was performed. The genomic DNA of each subset was split evenly across several immunoSEQ plates. Repertoires were generated with immunoSEQ multiplex PCR, while TCRdb's copy carries only in-frame clones and drops some. The table has over a million clones, about 75% seen once; the top ten hold about 1.5%.

This chain links TRBV19 with TRBJ2-5; 9 positions agree with TRBD2. The receptor was derived from a man aged 18 to 30 in good health. Sequenced material: memory CD4+ T cells sorted from blood. Subset noted: CD45RA-negative fraction. For the CDR3, the DNA is TGTGCCAGTAGTATTTCAGCGGGGGGCCAAGAGACCCAGTACTTC. Translation: CASSISAGGQETQYF.